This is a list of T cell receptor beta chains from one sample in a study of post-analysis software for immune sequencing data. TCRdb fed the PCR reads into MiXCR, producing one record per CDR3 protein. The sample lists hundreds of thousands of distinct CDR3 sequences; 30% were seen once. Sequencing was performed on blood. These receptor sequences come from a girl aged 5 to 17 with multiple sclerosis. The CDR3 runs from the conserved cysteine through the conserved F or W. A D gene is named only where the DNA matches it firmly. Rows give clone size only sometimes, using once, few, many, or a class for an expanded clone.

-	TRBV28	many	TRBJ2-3	TGTGCCAGCACCCTTTCAGATACGCAGTATTTT	CASTLSDTQYF
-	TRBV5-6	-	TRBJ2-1	TGTGCCAGCAACTTAGTGGGCCCCGAGCAGTTCTTC	CASNLVGPEQFF
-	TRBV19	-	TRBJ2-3	TGTGCCAGTAGTCCTCCGGGAGAACCCACAGATACGCAGTATTTT	CASSPPGEPTDTQYF
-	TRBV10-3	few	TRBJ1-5	TGTGCCATCACCGGACGGACGGATCAGCCCCAGCATTTT	CAITGRTDQPQHF
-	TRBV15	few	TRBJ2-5	TGTGCCACCAGCAGAGATAAGCCAGAAGAGACCCAGTACTTC	CATSRDKPEETQYF
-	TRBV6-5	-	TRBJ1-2	TGTGCCAGCAGTACCTCGAGGGGAGGTAACTATGGCTACACCTTC	CASSTSRGGNYGYTF
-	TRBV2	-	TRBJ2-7	TGTGCCGGTCAGGGGCTGGCCTACGAGCAGTACTTC	CAGQGLAYEQYF
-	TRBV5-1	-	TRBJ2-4	TGCGCCAGCAGCTTGATCCAGGGGACCAAAAACATTCAGTACTTC	CASSLIQGTKNIQYF
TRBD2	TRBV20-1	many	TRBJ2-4	TGCAGTGCTAGCAAGGGGATCCGGGGGGACATTCAGTACTTC	CSASKGIRGDIQYF
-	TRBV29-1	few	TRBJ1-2	TGCAGCGTTGAAGAGACATATGGCTACACCTTC	CSVEETYGYTF
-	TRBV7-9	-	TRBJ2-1	TGTGCCAGCGCCCAAGGCGAATTAGTGGGGATCGGGAAGAATGAGCAGTTCTTC	CASAQGELVGIGKNEQFF
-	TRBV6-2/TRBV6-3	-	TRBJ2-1	TGTGCCAGCAGTTATTGGGGAGCCTACAATGAGCAGTTCTTC	CASSYWGAYNEQFF
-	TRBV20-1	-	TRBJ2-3	TGCAGTGCTAGAGATGAGCAGATTGGAGATACGCAGTATTTT	CSARDEQIGDTQYF
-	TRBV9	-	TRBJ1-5	TGTACCAGCAGCGCCGGACAGCCCGGCAATCAGCCCCAGCATTTT	CTSSAGQPGNQPQHF
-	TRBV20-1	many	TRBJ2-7	TGCAGTGCAGGCCCCTCCCAAAGTCGCGGCACCTACGAGCAGTACTTC	CSAGPSQSRGTYEQYF
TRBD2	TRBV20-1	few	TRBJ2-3	TGCAGTGCCGGTCCTTTGGGCAGGACGGCGGGAGAAACAGATACGCAGTATTTT	CSAGPLGRTAGETDTQYF
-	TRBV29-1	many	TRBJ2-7	TGCAGCGCCCGGGACTGGTACGAGCAGTACTTC	CSARDWYEQYF
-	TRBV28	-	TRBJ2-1	TGTGCCAGCAGTCCGGATGGAGCTATCCTGCCAGGAGAGGATGAGCAGTTCTTC	CASSPDGAILPGEDEQFF
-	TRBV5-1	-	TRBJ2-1	TGCGCCAGCAGGGTGGGACGTACTACCGGGAATGAGCAGTTCTTC	CASRVGRTTGNEQFF
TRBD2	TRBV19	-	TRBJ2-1	TGTGCCAGTAGTCGCGCTAGCGGGTTTGGGGGCAATGAGCAGTTCTTC	CASSRASGFGGNEQFF
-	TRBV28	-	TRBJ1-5	TGTGCCAGCAAGATCCACCCGGAGAGCAATCAGCCCCAGCATTTT	CASKIHPESNQPQHF
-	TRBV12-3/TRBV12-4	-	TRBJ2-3	TGTGCCAGCAGTTGGGGAGGTACCCCCGTGTCAGATACGCAGTATTTT	CASSWGGTPVSDTQYF
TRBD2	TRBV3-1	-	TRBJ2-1	TGTGCCAGCAGCCAAAATAGCGGGAGGGCGCATGGGCAGTTCTTC	CASSQNSGRAHGQFF